The T cell receptor (beta chain) described here comes from a study of T cell changes during pregnancy in multiple sclerosis. Generated by immunoSEQ multiplex PCR, the TCRdb table keeps only in-frame clones and is missing some. This table holds 95,000 to 100,000 clones, 91% found once. The CDR3 covers 17 residues. Per germline, CDR1 SGHVS and CDR2 FQNEAQ. V lost 5 bases and J lost 8; bases outside the gene matches: 16. This TCR came from a female donor with multiple sclerosis, enrolled in a pregnancy study. This chain connects TRBV7-8 to TRBJ2-1; 9 bases are a match to TRBD2. The material sequenced was peripheral blood, taken in the second trimester of pregnancy. This CDR3 reads CASSPGSGGRADYEQFF. The DNA of the CDR3 is TGTGCCAGCAGCCCGGGCTCCGGCGGGAGGGCCGACTATGAGCAGTTCTTC.